Listed here are 22 T cell receptor beta chains from one sample, sequenced in a study of cytomegalovirus exposure and HLA in healthy donors. The assay was immunoSEQ multiplex PCR, and TCRdb's table has in-frame clones only and misses some. Seen here are some 140,000 clones, about 83% observed once, and the top ten hold more than 1.4%. Sequenced: PBMCs. These receptor sequences come from a woman aged 25 to 39 in good health and CMV-seronegative.

This clone was seen once. The rearrangement links TRBV5-5 to TRBJ2-6, with 8 bases fitting TRBD2. J was trimmed by 3 bases and V by 1 base; bases with no gene match: 6. The CDR3 length is 17 residues. Germline V gene lookup returns CDR1 SGHKS and CDR2 YYEKEE (reference sequence). CDR3 in amino acids: CASSLTGGPGGANVLTF. The CDR3 DNA reads TGTGCCAGCAGCTTGACGGGGGGGCCGGGTGGGGCCAACGTCCTGACTTTC. Using reference TRBV5-5 and TRBJ2-6 for the parts outside the CDR3, the full variable domain is DAGVTQSPTHLIKTRGQQVTLRCSPISGHKSVSWYQQVLGQGPQFIFQYYEKEERGRGNFPDRFSARQFPNYSSELNVNALLLGDSALYLCASSLTGGPGGANVLTFGAGSRLTVL.

The chain employs TRBV28 and TRBJ2-1; 14 nucleotides match TRBD2. Germline loops: CDR1 MDHEN, CDR2 SYDVKM. J gave up 13 bases and V 4 bases, and 3 bases lay outside the gene matches. The CDR3 sequence is 13 residues long. The CDR3 coding sequence is TGTGCCAGCAGTTATGGGACTAGCGGGGGACAGTTCTTC. This gives the protein CASSYGTSGGQFF.

The CDR3 region has the DNA TGTGCCAGCTCCCGGGCGGGATCCTATGGCTACACCTTC. This sequence encodes CASSRAGSYGYTF. The chain joins TRBV6-6 to TRBJ1-2; D gene ambiguous. The CDR3 totals 13 residues. Germline V gene lookup returns CDR1 MNHNY and CDR2 SVGAGI (reference sequence). Trimming took 8 bases from V and 4 from J, leaving 14 bases between them.

The J gene is TRBJ1-2, the V gene TRBV2; TRBD1 agrees at 7 bases. The V and J ends lost 3 bases and 8 bases, in that order; junction bases with no gene match: 12. Germline V gene lookup returns CDR1 SNHLY and CDR2 FYNNEI. The CDR3 is made up of 15 amino acids. The CDR3 DNA is TGTGCCAGCAGTGACACAGGGGTATCCTCGAAAGGCTACACCTTC. This gives the protein CASSDTGVSSKGYTF.

The chain recombines TRBV6-1 with TRBJ2-1, with D perhaps matching TRBD1 (7 bases). V gave up 4 bases and J gave up 0 bases, with 10 bases separating them. Germline V lookup: CDR1 MNHNS, CDR2 SASEGT. The CDR3 has 15 residues. CDR3 in amino acids: CASSAEGASYNEQFF. The CDR3 region has the DNA TGTGCCAGCAGTGCGGAGGGGGCCTCCTACAATGAGCAGTTCTTC.

The chain employs TRBV9 and TRBJ2-2; TRBD1 matches at 8 bases. The V segment lost 3 bases and the J segment 4 bases; nucleotides outside the gene matches: 5. The CDR3 totals 15 residues. CDR1 and CDR2 (germline): SGDLS, YYNGEE. This CDR3 is CASSAQGAGTGELFF. CDR3 bases: TGTGCCAGCAGCGCTCAGGGGGCGGGCACCGGGGAGCTGTTTTTT.

This chain joins TRBV4-1 and TRBJ2-1; 7 bases are a match to TRBD1. V gave up 4 bases and J gave up 2 bases; unmatched junction bases: 8. In germline, CDR1 is MGHRA, CDR2 YSYEKL. The length of the CDR3 is 16 residues. The CDR3 loop reads CASSRLTGAPYNEQFF. In DNA, the CDR3 is TGCGCCAGCAGCCGCCTAACAGGGGCCCCCTACAATGAGCAGTTCTTC.

This sequence joins TRBV27 and TRBJ1-5; no clear D. The CDR3 runs to 16 residues. The germline CDR1 and CDR2 sequences are MNHEY and SMNVEV (reference sequence). V lost 3 bases and J lost 4, with 16 bases in between. The CDR3: CASSFEGFSGNQPQHF. CDR3 nucleotide sequence: TGTGCCAGCAGTTTCGAGGGTTTTTCGGGGAATCAGCCCCAGCATTTT.

The J gene is TRBJ2-3, the V gene TRBV2; possibly TRBD2 for D (6 bases). V was cut by 8 bases and J by 0 bases, with 21 bases left in between. The CDR3 spans 17 residues. CDR1 and CDR2 (germline): SNHLY, FYNNEI. The CDR3 sequence: CASGDFWLEGSTDTQYF. As DNA, the CDR3 is TGTGCCAGCGGGGACTTTTGGCTAGAAGGCAGCACAGATACGCAGTATTTT.

V is TRBV5-1 and J is TRBJ1-6; the match to TRBD1 covers 9 bases. Unmatched junction bases numbered 11, after V lost 0 bases and J lost 4 bases. Germline CDR1 is SGHRS and CDR2 is YFSETQ. The CDR3 is 19 residues long. This chain's CDR3 is CASSLGIQSGQGYNSPLHF. The CDR3 DNA follows: TGCGCCAGCAGCTTGGGGATACAATCGGGACAGGGATATAATTCACCCCTCCACTTT.

The chain carries TRBV11-2 and TRBJ2-7; 8 bases agree with TRBD2. J lost 6 bases, V lost 5 bases, and 6 bases had no gene match. The CDR3 runs 13 residues. Germline loops: CDR1 SGHAT, CDR2 FQNNGV. This chain's CDR3 is CASSRIGGGEQYF. CDR3 nucleotide sequence: TGTGCCAGCAGCCGAATCGGGGGGGGCGAGCAGTACTTC.

There are a few counts of this clone. This sequence joins TRBV4-1 and TRBJ1-6; 7 bases fit TRBD1. Looked up from germline, CDR1 is MGHRA and CDR2 is YSYEKL. The CDR3 totals 19 residues. V lost 2 bases, J lost 4 bases, and 14 bases stayed unmatched. The CDR3 spells CASSQTTTGTETYNSPLHF. CDR3 nucleotide sequence: TGCGCCAGCAGCCAAACAACAACGGGGACAGAGACATATAATTCACCCCTCCACTTT.

In DNA, the CDR3 is TGTGCCAGCAGCACCAGGGACAGGGAGAACTATGGCTACACCTTC. This gives the protein CASSTRDRENYGYTF. V usage is TRBV7-9 and J usage is TRBJ1-2; 9 bases align to TRBD1. J lost 2 bases, V lost 5 bases, and 6 bases had no gene match. The V gene's germline CDR1 is SEHNR and CDR2 FQNEAQ (reference sequence). The CDR3 runs to 15 residues.

This chain joins TRBV7-3 and TRBJ1-2; 7 bases match TRBD1. Germline V gene sequence: CDR1 SGHTA, CDR2 FQGTGA. The CDR3 has 17 residues. With 5 bases clipped from V and 2 bases from J, the junction kept 14 bases outside the gene matches. CDR3 region: CASSKIRDSCINYGYTF. The DNA of the CDR3 is TGTGCCAGCAGCAAGATCCGGGACAGTTGCATCAACTATGGCTACACCTTC.

The V gene is TRBV2, the J gene TRBJ1-1; D not resolved. The CDR3 covers 13 residues. In germline, CDR1 is SNHLY, CDR2 FYNNEI. The germline V and J ends were trimmed by 5 bases and 0 bases, with 7 bases remaining between them. CDR3 in DNA: TGTGCCAGCAGTCGTCAGATGAACACTGAAGCTTTCTTT. Protein product: CASSRQMNTEAFF.

The chain combines TRBV30 with TRBJ2-1; the D is unclear. This CDR3 is 14 amino acids long. V shed 1 base and J shed 7 bases, with 14 bases lying between them. Germline assignment: CDR1 GTSNPN and CDR2 SVGIG (reference sequence). DNA for the CDR3: TGTGCCTGGAGTGCGGGTCCTTCGGGTAATGAGCAGTTCTTC. It codes for CAWSAGPSGNEQFF.

The rearrangement joins TRBV6-1 to TRBJ2-3, with D maybe TRBD2 (6 bases). This CDR3 contains 16 residues. Deletions cut 2 bases from V and 2 bases from J, with 14 bases between. Germline loops: CDR1 MNHNS, CDR2 SASEGT. The CDR3 reads CASSERGRGTTDTQYF. CDR3 coding DNA: TGTGCCAGCAGTGAACGAGGGCGGGGTACCACAGATACGCAGTATTTT.

The chain couples TRBV6-1 to TRBJ2-5, with 12 bases identical to TRBD2. V was pared by 5 bases and J by 2 bases, with 12 bases of the junction left unmatched. CDR3 length: 18 amino acids. Per the germline V gene, CDR1 is MNHNS and CDR2 is SASEGT. This CDR3 reads CASSKGSLAGGLQETQYF. DNA of the CDR3: TGTGCCAGCAGTAAAGGGTCACTAGCGGGGGGCCTTCAAGAGACCCAGTACTTC.

A few counts support this clone. Different DNA sequences within this sample yield the same CDR3. This chain links TRBV20-1 with TRBJ1-3; D call uncertain. CDR1 DFQATT and CDR2 SNEGSKA come from the germline V gene (reference sequence). The CDR3 covers 11 residues. Trimming pared 6 bases from V and 1 base from J, leaving 4 bases between. The CDR3 here is CSALSGNTIYF. The CDR3 DNA follows: TGCAGTGCCCTATCTGGAAACACCATATATTTT.

This clone has a handful of counts. This sequence joins TRBV6-6 and TRBJ2-7, with TRBD1 as a possible D gene (6 bases). The length of the CDR3 is 15 residues. V shed 0 bases and J shed 4 bases, with 13 bases lying between them. CDR1 MNHNY and CDR2 SVGAGI come from the germline V gene (reference sequence). DNA for the CDR3: TGTGCCAGCAGTTACTCCCGGGACATCAAGTACGAGCAGTACTTC. It is translated as CASSYSRDIKYEQYF.

The chain recombines TRBV7-9 with TRBJ1-3; TRBD1 matches 7 bases. This CDR3 is 12 amino acids long. With V trimmed by 5 bases and J by 11 bases, 6 bases remained unmatched. Germline CDR1 and CDR2: SEHNR and FQNEAQ (reference sequence). CDR3 sequence reads: CASSLRDRAIYF. Written as DNA, the CDR3 is TGTGCCAGCAGCCTAAGAGACAGGGCCATATATTTT.

The V call is TRBV5-1, the J call TRBJ1-2, with 11 positions matching TRBD1. Trimming removed 4 bases from V and 3 bases from J; junction bases left unmatched: 2. Germline lookup yields CDR1 SGHRS and CDR2 YFSETQ. The CDR3 loop spans 14 amino acids. The CDR3 region has the DNA TGCGCCAGCAGCGGACAGGGGGCAGACTATGGCTACACCTTC. Translation gives CASSGQGADYGYTF.